This T cell receptor beta chain stems from a study of blood T cell repertoires in COVID-19. Across the whole study: From the United States, Italy and Spain came samples of acute and convalescent COVID-19. PBMCs, B-cell-depleted T cells, or T cells provided the cDNA or gDNA that made up the material.

The germline gives CDR1 SNHLY, CDR2 FYNNEI. Trimming removed 6 bases at V and 6 bases at J, with 9 bases between. This CDR3 region has 13 residues. This clone was counted a few times. Patients in Seattle were enrolled during active infection, then followed longitudinally. In the study's own analysis: Estimates of nucleated cell counts were drawn from the amplification of reference gene primers. TCRdb's table, derived via immunoSEQ multiplex PCR, lists solely in-frame clones and lacks some. D and trimming come from the DNA, and the V and J calls and clone size come from that table. The sample contains 150,000 or so clones, 80% to 90% of which appear only once.

This TCR derives from a man younger than 35 with COVID-19, enrolled during active disease. The specimen was peripheral blood. V and J are TRBV2 and TRBJ1-6; D ambiguous. Here the CDR3 DNA reads TGTGCCAGCAGATCCTTGAGTAATTCACCCCTCCACTTT. Translation gives CASRSLSNSPLHF.